This entry lists 12 T cell receptor beta chains sequenced from one sample in a study of shared clonotypes between healthy human individuals. The repertoire was sequenced with immunoSEQ multiplex PCR; TCRdb's copy has only in-frame clones and lacks some. This sample has about 2.3 million clones, with more than 80% found just once. The specimen was naive CD4+ T cells from PBMCs. Subset reported: CD45RA+ positively selected. The receptors here all came from a man aged 18 to 35 in good health. Some clones in this sample may be carry-over from other donors' samples.

The rearrangement uses TRBV4-1 and TRBJ2-1; 11 nucleotides agree with TRBD2. Germline V CDR1 and CDR2: MGHRA, YSYEKL. This CDR3 region has 17 residues. V lost 5 bases to trimming and J lost 0 bases; unmatched junction nucleotides: 6. In DNA, the CDR3 is TGCGCCAGCAGCGGACTAGCGGGCCCGAGCTCCTACAATGAGCAGTTCTTC. It yields the protein CASSGLAGPSSYNEQFF.

In the case of this clone: Other DNA sequences in the same sample also yield this CDR3. The chain combines TRBV5-1 with TRBJ2-5; TRBD2 matches 10 bases. The germline CDR1 and CDR2 sequences are SGHRS and YFSETQ. This CDR3 is 16 amino acids long. Germline trimming cut 0 bases from V and 4 bases from J; bases unmatched to any gene: 6. The CDR3 protein is CASSLVLAGVGETQYF. The CDR3 region has the DNA TGCGCCAGCAGCTTGGTCCTAGCGGGAGTAGGAGAGACCCAGTACTTC.

This chain links TRBV12-5 with TRBJ2-1; TRBD1 aligns across 8 bases. V gave up 0 bases and J gave up 9 bases; unmatched junction bases: 10. Germline V CDR1 and CDR2: LGHNT, FRNRAP. The CDR3 is made up of 16 amino acids. CDR3 in amino acids: CASGLVETGGLGEQFF. Here the CDR3 DNA reads TGTGCTAGTGGTTTGGTAGAAACAGGGGGTCTGGGTGAGCAGTTCTTC.

This clone was seen only once. V gene TRBV29-1 combines with J gene TRBJ2-2; a possible D gene is TRBD1 (6 bases). V was trimmed by 5 bases and J by 5 bases, leaving 12 bases between them. The CDR3 covers 13 residues. Germline CDR1 and CDR2: SQVTM and ANQGSEA. The CDR3 region is CSVQRGWTGELFF. DNA of the CDR3: TGCAGCGTTCAGAGGGGGTGGACCGGGGAGCTGTTTTTT.

This chain joins TRBV14 and TRBJ2-3; D ambiguous. Trimming took off 0 bases at V and 5 bases at J, with 3 bases between the two ends. The CDR3 covers 12 residues. The germline V gene has CDR1 SGHDN and CDR2 FVKESK. Here the CDR3 DNA reads TGTGCCAGCAGCCAAGATAAAGATACGCAGTATTTT. This sequence encodes CASSQDKDTQYF. The full variable domain, rest sourced from reference TRBV14 and TRBJ2-3, is EAGVTQFPSHSVIEKGQTVTLRCDPISGHDNLYWYRRVMGKEIKFLLHFVKESKQDESGMPNNRFLAERTGGTYSTLKVQPAELEDSGVYFCASSQDKDTQYFGPGTRLTVL.

On this clone: The junction and the germline gene differ at one end; a read error may be behind it. The chain has TRBV5-4 and TRBJ2-7, with TRBD2 identical over 9 bases. The germline CDR1 and CDR2 sequences are SGHNT and YYREEE (reference sequence). The CDR3 totals 15 residues. CDR3 nucleotide sequence: TGTGCCAGCAGCTTGGGCGGGAGGGCCTCCTACGGGCAGTACTTC. Translated, it gives CASSLGGRASYGQYF.

The gene calls are TRBV28 and TRBJ1-5, with a possible D match to TRBD1 (5 bases). Germline CDR1 reads MDHEN; CDR2 reads SYDVKM. The CDR3 spans 15 residues. V was cut by 2 bases and J by 6 bases, with 14 bases left in between. DNA of the CDR3: TGTGCCAGCAGTTTAGTTCAGGGTGACACTCAGCCCCAGCATTTT. Amino acid sequence: CASSLVQGDTQPQHF. Complete variable domain (other parts from reference TRBV28 and TRBJ1-5): DVKVTQSSRYLVKRTGEKVFLECVQDMDHENMFWYRQDPGLGLRLIYFSYDVKMKEKGDIPEGYSVSREKKERFSLILESASTNQTSMYLCASSLVQGDTQPQHFGDGTRLSIL.

Worth noting for this clone: The sample carries other DNA sequences with the same CDR3. The rearrangement uses TRBV6-5 and TRBJ2-7, with 9 bases matching TRBD2. This CDR3 has 14 residues. V shed 5 bases and J 2 bases; nucleotides not matched to a gene: 4. Germline V lookup: CDR1 MNHEY, CDR2 SVGAGI. The DNA for the CDR3 is TGTGCCAGCAGTGCGACTAGCGGTCCCTACGAGCAGTACTTC. Translated: CASSATSGPYEQYF.

The CDR3 here is CASSWAPGPLSLEQYF. The CDR3 coding sequence is TGTGCCAGTAGCTGGGCACCGGGACCCTTAAGCCTCGAGCAGTACTTC. The V and J genes are TRBV19 and TRBJ2-7; perhaps D is TRBD1 or TRBD2 (5 bases each). V shed 6 bases and J shed 6 bases, with 24 bases lying between them. The CDR3 has 16 residues. CDR1 LNHDA and CDR2 SQIVND come from the germline V gene (reference sequence).

The chain employs TRBV21-1 and TRBJ1-1. TRBV21-1 is classified as a pseudogene. CDR3 length: 14 residues. The CDR3 sequence: CASRPWGGITEAFF. The CDR3, as DNA: TGTGCCAGCAGACCATGGGGGGGGATCACTGAAGCTTTCTTT.

This chain uses TRBV20-1 with TRBJ2-3; D may be TRBD2 (5 bases). Per the germline V gene, CDR1 is DFQATT and CDR2 is SNEGSKA (reference sequence). This CDR3 has 10 amino acids. The V gene lost 4 bases and the J gene lost 11 bases, with 10 bases spanning the gap. The CDR3 coding sequence is TGCAGTGCTAATGAGGGTGGGCAGTATTTT. It specifies CSANEGGQYF.

This clone has just one count. The rearrangement links TRBV5-1 to TRBJ1-2; D not resolved. The CDR3 is 13 amino acids. In germline, CDR1 is SGHRS, CDR2 YFSETQ. V gave up 0 bases and J gave up 7 bases, with 10 bases separating them. The CDR3 region is CASSLVSEAGYTF. In DNA form, the CDR3 reads TGCGCCAGCAGCTTGGTCTCCGAGGCTGGCTACACCTTC.